Here is one TCR beta chain with its context. Its recognized antigen is unknown. No much larger clone is present one base from it, and per-base qualities are unavailable. Stable Graves' hyperthyroidism was defined as the absence of progression to ophthalmopathy over 18 months of follow-up. Hyperthyroidism patients were newly diagnosed, had a disease duration of under 2 months, and were aged 18 to 65 years. Exclusion was applied to patients with uncontrolled infections, other autoimmune diseases, pregnancy or lactation. Diagnoses were based on clinical symptoms, serum thyroxine and TRAb, thyroid ultrasound and orbital computed tomography. Ficoll-Paque density gradient centrifugation was used to isolate PBMCs from around 10 ml of fresh peripheral blood. Total RNA was extracted with Trizol reagent, and quality was checked on an Agilent 2100 Bioanalyzer. Amplification of TCR beta CDR3 regions was carried out from RNA transcripts. The TCR CDR3 was subjected to a first round of RT-PCR using the HTBI primer set and the Qiagen OneStep RT-PCR kit. The libraries were constructed in a second round of multiplex PCR and then size-selected and purified. Sequencing of the libraries was done on an Illumina HiSeq2000 using paired-end 100 bp reads. The source study handled its data this way. SOAPnuke was used to process the raw data, with reads discarded if the reads contained adapters or uncalled bases, had a mean Phred below 15, or lacked an exact constant-primer or identifier match. COPE v1.2.5 was used to merge the high-quality paired reads, and each unique nucleotide sequence was defined as a clonotype. MiTCR v1.1 was used to align clonotypes to the IMGT TRBV, TRBD and TRBJ reference segments. The analysis included only V-J combinations with a frequency above 0.0001, which together covered over 98% of the repertoires. A TCS score was defined as the ratio between F50 (clonal expansion) and ExV (chaos), using BLOSUM62-based TCRdist between CDR3 peptides within each V-J. Welch's t-statistics and random forest reduced roughly 500 V-J features to 10 to 15, which were used in a naive Bayes classifier (R e1071). TCRdb reprocessed the public reads (quality trimming at Q25 with fastp, clone calling with MiXCR) and kept in-frame beta chains. Merged by CDR3 protein, the rows form single entries marked with the most common genes and DNA. V and J calls and clone size were set by TCRdb, not the authors. Within this sample are hundreds of thousands of distinct CDR3 sequences, with 25% of them counted one time only. Of the sample, around 79% falls within the top ten clones.

This entry is derived from a study of T cells in Graves' hyperthyroidism and ophthalmopathy (dated 2019 in TCRdb). At the level of the whole study: Peripheral blood was sampled at the time of initial diagnosis, prior to any treatment. A discovery cohort of about a hundred patients, roughly 43 with Graves' ophthalmopathy and approximately 57 with stable Graves' hyperthyroidism, was used to find distinguishing TCR V-J signatures. An independent validation cohort of under 20 hyperthyroidism patients and approximately 15 patients who later progressed to ophthalmopathy tested prospective prediction of ophthalmopathy. The roughly 99 discovery patients were divided at random into training and test sets in a 7:3 ratio. In addition, the study compared T-cell repertoires in thyroid tissue and in blood from six Graves' hyperthyroidism patients. After blood sampling, hyperthyroidism patients were treated with methimazole at a starting dose of 30 mg daily, and ophthalmopathy patients were treated with high-dose intravenous methylprednisolone. The paper reports TCR Vbeta CDR3 sequencing of 130 to 150 peripheral blood samples: around 45 ophthalmopathy, under 85 hyperthyroidism and around 17 progressor patients. The investigation overall reported the following: No statistical method was used to fix the sample size in advance, and group allocation was not hidden from the investigators. During validation, the model predicted progression to ophthalmopathy a median of about 6.5 months ahead of onset, with just under 71% sensitivity and 72.22% specificity. In cross-validation, a model built on a 13 V-J signature told ophthalmopathy apart from stable hyperthyroidism with just under 90% sensitivity and about 81% specificity, and in testing the same model reached 80%/75%. Most expanded thyroid clonotypes (frequency above 0.001) were also found in blood, which suggests that blood repertoires may mirror thyroid immune responses.

The junction shows trimming of 5 bases on V and 1 base on J, plus 9 bases between the germline ends. The germline V gene gives CDR1 as SGHRS and CDR2 as YFSETQ. The CDR3 sequence holds 13 residues, the cysteine and phenylalanine included. This entry keeps only the CDR3 DNA: 39 bases, framed from base 1. The source is a man over 45 with Graves' hyperthyroidism. The rearranged segments are TRBV5-1 and TRBJ1-1, with no confident D gene call. The specimen was blood. The nucleotide sequence reads as follows: TGCGCCAGCAGACAACGGGAGAACACTGAAGCTTTCTTT. Its translation reads: CASRQRENTEAFF.